The rows below give T cell receptor beta chains drawn from one sample of a study of OX40 agonist ivuxolimab in advanced cancers. Some clones are missing from TCRdb's copy, which holds only in-frame ones; the method was immunoSEQ multiplex PCR. The data contain 53,000 or so clones, approximately 84% of them singletons. Specimen: CD4+ or CD8+ T cells sorted from blood, collected in a trial of the OX40 agonist ivuxolimab. Every receptor here comes from an adult with an advanced solid tumor such as melanoma, head and neck, liver or kidney cancer. Both conserved end residues are part of each CDR3. The order of the fields is D gene, J gene, clone size, V gene, CDR3 DNA, CDR3 protein. D genes are given only for firm matches. Part of the rows lack a size; the others show once, few, many or a class for expanded clones.

D gene: TRBD2
J gene: TRBJ2-1
clone size: .
V gene: TRBV14
CDR3 DNA: TGTGCCAGCAGCCAAACCGGGAGGGACTCCTACAATGAGCAGTTCTTC
CDR3 protein: CASSQTGRDSYNEQFF

D gene: .
J gene: TRBJ1-2
clone size: .
V gene: TRBV2
CDR3 DNA: TGTGCCAGCAGCCCCCAAGGAGGGGGTCTAGGCTACACCTTC
CDR3 protein: CASSPQGGGLGYTF

D gene: .
J gene: TRBJ2-5
clone size: .
V gene: TRBV19
CDR3 DNA: TGTGCCAGTAGTATTGGCGGGGCCCAAGAGACCCAGTACTTC
CDR3 protein: CASSIGGAQETQYF

D gene: .
J gene: TRBJ2-6
clone size: .
V gene: TRBV5-1
CDR3 DNA: TGCGCCAGCAGCTTGGTACTCTCTGGGGCCAACGTCCTGACTTTC
CDR3 protein: CASSLVLSGANVLTF

D gene: .
J gene: TRBJ1-2
clone size: .
V gene: TRBV28
CDR3 DNA: TGTGCCAGCAGTACGGCCAACTATGGCTACACCTTC
CDR3 protein: CASSTANYGYTF

D gene: .
J gene: TRBJ2-1
clone size: .
V gene: TRBV5-1
CDR3 DNA: TGCGCCAGCAGCTCCCGGACGGGTTACAATGAGCAGTTCTTC
CDR3 protein: CASSSRTGYNEQFF

D gene: .
J gene: TRBJ1-2
clone size: .
V gene: TRBV7-9
CDR3 DNA: TGTGCCAGCAGCCCCCCCGCCAACTATGATGGCTACACCTTC
CDR3 protein: CASSPPANYDGYTF

D gene: .
J gene: TRBJ1-1
clone size: once
V gene: TRBV6-4
CDR3 DNA: TGTGCCAGCAGTTCCGAAGAGCACACTGAAGCTTTCTTT
CDR3 protein: CASSSEEHTEAFF

D gene: TRBD1
J gene: TRBJ2-5
clone size: .
V gene: TRBV19
CDR3 DNA: TGTGCCAGTAGTCCGGGACAGGGGTTGATCGAGACCCAGTACTTC
CDR3 protein: CASSPGQGLIETQYF

D gene: .
J gene: TRBJ2-3
clone size: .
V gene: TRBV7-9
CDR3 DNA: TGTGCCAGCAGCTGGGTGGGGGCTAGCACAGATACGCAGTATTTT
CDR3 protein: CASSWVGASTDTQYF

D gene: TRBD2
J gene: TRBJ2-1
clone size: .
V gene: TRBV5-4
CDR3 DNA: TGTGCCAGCAGCTTTAGAAGCGGGAGGACCCGCGAGCAGTTCTTC
CDR3 protein: CASSFRSGRTREQFF

D gene: .
J gene: TRBJ2-2
clone size: .
V gene: TRBV19
CDR3 DNA: TGTGCCAGTAGTACTATCGGGACTCGTAACACCGGGGAGCTGTTTTTT
CDR3 protein: CASSTIGTRNTGELFF

D gene: TRBD1
J gene: TRBJ2-3
clone size: .
V gene: TRBV28
CDR3 DNA: TGTGCCAGCGGAGTCCTGGCCAGGGGGCTTACAGATACGCAGTATTTT
CDR3 protein: CASGVLARGLTDTQYF

D gene: .
J gene: TRBJ1-5
clone size: .
V gene: TRBV28
CDR3 DNA: TGTGCCAGCAGCTTAAATCAGCCCCAGCATTTT
CDR3 protein: CASSLNQPQHF

D gene: .
J gene: TRBJ2-7
clone size: once
V gene: TRBV21-1
CDR3 DNA: TGTGCCAGCAGCAAACCCGGGGTCCCCTATGGCGAGCAGTACTTC
CDR3 protein: CASSKPGVPYGEQYF

D gene: TRBD1
J gene: TRBJ2-7
clone size: .
V gene: TRBV2
CDR3 DNA: TGTGCCAGCAGGGCCACAGGGGGCAACGAGCAGTACTTC
CDR3 protein: CASRATGGNEQYF

D gene: TRBD1
J gene: TRBJ2-5
clone size: .
V gene: TRBV6-1
CDR3 DNA: TGTGCCAGCAGCGTAGAAGGGGGCCGGGAGACCCAGTACTTC
CDR3 protein: CASSVEGGRETQYF

D gene: .
J gene: TRBJ1-2
clone size: .
V gene: TRBV15
CDR3 DNA: TGTGCCACCAGCGGGTACCCGGGTTCTAACTATGGCTACACCTTC
CDR3 protein: CATSGYPGSNYGYTF

D gene: .
J gene: TRBJ2-7
clone size: .
V gene: TRBV27
CDR3 DNA: TGTGCCAGCAGCCTCGGGTGGGGCTCCTACGAGCAGTACTTC
CDR3 protein: CASSLGWGSYEQYF